The sequence of this TCR beta chain was determined in a study of shared clonotypes between healthy human individuals. Study as a whole: Donors consisted of a couple of women and three men between 18 and 49. Overall study findings and caveats: Rarefaction exposed incomplete sorted-subset sequencing despite large depth.

Assay execution proceeded at the deep level. Some clones are missing from TCRdb's copy, which holds only in-frame ones; the method was immunoSEQ multiplex PCR. The sample consists of about 2.4 million clones, 80% to 95% of them appearing once. Germline-derived CDR1 and CDR2 are MGHRA and YSYEKL. This CDR3 has 15 residues. V shed 2 bases, J shed 4 bases, and the junction held 3 bases outside the gene matches. Notes on this clone: Its antigen is unknown.

CD45RA+ naive and CD45RA-negative memory subsets were separated from CD4+ cells. The chain is built from TRBV4-1 and TRBJ1-5, with 9 nucleotides matching TRBD1. This receptor was taken from a man between 18 and 35 years old in good health. Some clones in this sample may be carry-over from other donors' samples. Sequencing used naive CD4+ T cells from PBMCs. Subset defined: CD45RA+ positively selected. CDR3 region: CASSQTGTGNQPQHF. For the CDR3, the DNA is TGCGCCAGCAGCCAAACCGGGACAGGGAATCAGCCCCAGCATTTT.